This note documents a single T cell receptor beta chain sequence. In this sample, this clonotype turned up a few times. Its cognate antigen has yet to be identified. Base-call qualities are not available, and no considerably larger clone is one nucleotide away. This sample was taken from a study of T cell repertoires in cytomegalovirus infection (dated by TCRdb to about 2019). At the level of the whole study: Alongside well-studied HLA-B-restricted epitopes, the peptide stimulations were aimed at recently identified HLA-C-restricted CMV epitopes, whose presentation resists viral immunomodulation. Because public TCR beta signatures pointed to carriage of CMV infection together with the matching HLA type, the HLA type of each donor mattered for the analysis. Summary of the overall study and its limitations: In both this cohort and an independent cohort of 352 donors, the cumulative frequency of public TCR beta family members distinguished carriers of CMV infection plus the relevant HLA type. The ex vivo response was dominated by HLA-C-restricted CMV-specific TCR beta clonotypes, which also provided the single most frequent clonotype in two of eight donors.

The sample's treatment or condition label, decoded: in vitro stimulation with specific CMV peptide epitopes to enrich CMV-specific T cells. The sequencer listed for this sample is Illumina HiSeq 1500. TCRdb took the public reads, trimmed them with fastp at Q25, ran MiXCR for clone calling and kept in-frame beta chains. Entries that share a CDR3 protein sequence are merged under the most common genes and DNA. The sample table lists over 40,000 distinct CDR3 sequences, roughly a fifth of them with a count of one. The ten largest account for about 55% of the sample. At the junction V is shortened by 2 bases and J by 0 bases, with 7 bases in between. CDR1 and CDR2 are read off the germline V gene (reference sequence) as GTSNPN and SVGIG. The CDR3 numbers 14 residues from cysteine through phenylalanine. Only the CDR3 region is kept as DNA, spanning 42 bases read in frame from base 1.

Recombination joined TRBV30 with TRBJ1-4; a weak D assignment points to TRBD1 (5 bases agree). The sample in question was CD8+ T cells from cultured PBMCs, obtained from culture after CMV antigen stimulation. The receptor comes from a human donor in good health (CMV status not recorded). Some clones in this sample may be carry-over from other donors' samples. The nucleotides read TGTGCCTGGAGTATGACAGCAACTAATGAAAAACTGTTTTTT. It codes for CAWSMTATNEKLFF. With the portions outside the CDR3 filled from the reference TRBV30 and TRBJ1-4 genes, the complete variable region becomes SQTIHQWPATLVQPVGSPLSLECTVEGTSNPNLYWYRQAAGRGLQLLFYSVGIGQISSEVPQNLSASRPQDRQFILSSKKLLLSDSGFYLCAWSMTATNEKLFFGSGTQLSVL.